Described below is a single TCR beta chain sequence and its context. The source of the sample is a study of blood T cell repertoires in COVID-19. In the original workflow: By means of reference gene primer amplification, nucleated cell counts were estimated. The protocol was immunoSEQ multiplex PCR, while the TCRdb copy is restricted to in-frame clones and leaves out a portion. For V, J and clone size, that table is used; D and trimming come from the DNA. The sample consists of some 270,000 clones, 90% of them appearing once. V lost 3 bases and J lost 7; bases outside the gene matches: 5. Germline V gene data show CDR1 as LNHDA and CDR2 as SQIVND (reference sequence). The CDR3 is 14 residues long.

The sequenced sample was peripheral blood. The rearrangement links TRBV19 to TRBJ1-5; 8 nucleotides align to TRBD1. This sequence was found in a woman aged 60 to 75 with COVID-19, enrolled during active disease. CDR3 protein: CASSMAGGGQPQHF. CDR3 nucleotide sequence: TGTGCCAGTAGTATGGCAGGGGGCGGACAGCCCCAGCATTTT.